The 11 T cell receptor beta chains presented below share a single source sample, sequenced in a study of T cells after yellow fever vaccination. Each CDR3 protein gets one entry after TCRdb re-called the 5' RACE reads with MiXCR. The sample consists of some 10,000 distinct CDR3 sequences, around 4.7% of them appearing once. The sample was PBMCs, either bulk or a sorted T-cell subset (CD4+, CD8+, memory, or dextramer-sorted; not recorded which), taken roughly 15 days after the first yellow fever vaccination. The origin of the receptors is a man aged 18 to 30 who received the YFV17D yellow fever vaccine.

This clonotype is categorized as medium-sized. The rearrangement joins TRBV20-1 to TRBJ2-1; no reliable D call. Trimming pared 0 bases from V and 0 bases from J, leaving 18 bases between. The CDR3 has 18 amino acids. Germline V CDR1 and CDR2: DFQATT, SNEGSKA (reference sequence). This chain's CDR3 is CSARDRHSPQSSYNEQFF. CDR3 sequence (DNA): TGCAGTGCTAGAGATCGACATTCGCCTCAGAGCTCCTACAATGAGCAGTTCTTC.

This clonotype was observed a handful of times. The J gene is TRBJ1-5, the V gene TRBV18; no firm D call. This CDR3 has 13 residues. Trimming stripped 2 bases from V and 9 bases from J, with 11 bases between. Germline V gives CDR1 KGHSH, CDR2 LQKENI. CDR3 amino acids: CASSPDPGRPQHF. For the CDR3, the DNA is TGTGCCAGCTCACCAGACCCCGGCCGGCCCCAGCATTTT.

The chain recombines TRBV5-1 with TRBJ2-5; D unresolved. V shed 4 bases and J shed 3 bases, with 10 bases lying between them. This CDR3 has 13 residues. Germline V lookup: CDR1 SGHRS, CDR2 YFSETQ. The CDR3 nucleotides read TGCGCCAGCAGCACGAGTGGGAAAGAGACCCAGTACTTC. This sequence encodes CASSTSGKETQYF. The full variable domain, its missing parts supplied by reference TRBV5-1 and TRBJ2-5, is KAGVTQTPRYLIKTRGQQVTLSCSPISGHRSVSWYQQTPGQGLQFLFEYFSETQRNKGNFPGRFSGRQFSNSRSEMNVSTLELGDSALYLCASSTSGKETQYFGPGTRLLVL.

At least ten counts were recorded for this clonotype. The chain couples TRBV5-5 to TRBJ1-2; no reliable D call. V was pared by 0 bases and J by 6 bases, with 9 bases between. This CDR3 is 13 amino acids long. The germline V gene has CDR1 SGHKS and CDR2 YYEKEE (reference sequence). CDR3 coding DNA: TGTGCCAGCAGCTTGGCCTCGTGGGATGGCTACACCTTC. This encodes CASSLASWDGYTF.

This clonotype is deemed medium-sized (0.01 to 0.1%). The chain carries TRBV4-1 and TRBJ1-2; D perhaps matches TRBD1 (5 bases). Trimming removed 0 bases at V and 2 bases at J, with 10 bases between. The CDR3 is 15 amino acids. Germline values: CDR1 MGHRA, CDR2 YSYEKL. CDR3 nucleotide sequence: TGCGCCAGCAGCCAAGAACAGGACGAGAACTATGGCTACACCTTC. Translating it yields CASSQEQDENYGYTF.

This clonotype showed up many times. For the CDR3, the DNA is TGTGCCAGCAGTTACACCTTACAGGGTTTCTCTGGAAACACCATATATTTT. Its translation is CASSYTLQGFSGNTIYF. The chain combines TRBV6-5 with TRBJ1-3; possibly TRBD1 for D (6 bases). Trimming pared 2 bases from V and 0 bases from J, leaving 14 bases between. The germline gives CDR1 MNHEY, CDR2 SVGAGI. The CDR3 runs 17 residues.

This clonotype is medium-sized in the sample. The rearrangement uses TRBV4-3 and TRBJ2-3; no reliable D call. V lost 4 bases to trimming and J lost 6 bases, with 17 bases between them. Germline lookup yields CDR1 LGHNA and CDR2 YSLEER. The CDR3 has 15 residues. Here the CDR3 DNA reads TGCGCCAGCAGCCTTTCAGTCGCTCCGGTGGATACGCAGTATTTT. Amino acids: CASSLSVAPVDTQYF.

This clonotype was seen ten or more times. The chain joins TRBV5-1 to TRBJ2-5, with D maybe TRBD1 (6 bases). V dropped 5 bases and J dropped 7 bases, with 12 bases sitting between them. Germline V gene data show CDR1 as SGHRS and CDR2 as YFSETQ. The CDR3 is 12 residues long. The CDR3 here is CASSSLRGTQYF. In nucleotides, the CDR3 is TGCGCCAGCAGTTCCCTCAGGGGGACCCAGTACTTC.

The table lists this clonotype with many counts. The gene calls are TRBV6-1 and TRBJ2-5; D unclear. Germline V lookup: CDR1 MNHNS, CDR2 SASEGT. V shed 4 bases and J shed 7 bases, with 4 bases lying between them. The CDR3 consists of 10 residues. The CDR3 DNA reads as TGTGCCAGCAGTGCCGGGACCCAGTACTTC. This translates into CASSAGTQYF.

This clonotype occurred many times. The CDR3 coding sequence is TGCAGTGCTCTGACGACAGGGGGCCCTGGAAACACCATATATTTT. Residues: CSALTTGGPGNTIYF. The chain links TRBV20-1 to TRBJ1-3, with 10 bases that match TRBD1. Germline trimming cut 5 bases from V and 2 bases from J; bases unmatched to any gene: 6. The CDR3 extends over 15 amino acids. Germline-derived CDR1 and CDR2 are DFQATT and SNEGSKA (reference sequence).

The CDR3 loop is CAWSRRQGIDEQYF. DNA for the CDR3: TGTGCCTGGAGCCGTAGACAGGGGATCGATGAGCAGTACTTC. The chain is built from TRBV30 and TRBJ2-7; TRBD1 agrees at 8 bases. V lost 3 bases, J lost 7 bases, and 11 bases stayed unmatched. The CDR3 runs 14 residues. Per germline, CDR1 GTSNPN and CDR2 SVGIG (reference sequence).